A selection of T cell receptor beta chains follows, all from one sample in a study of blood T cell repertoires in COVID-19. Measured with immunoSEQ multiplex PCR; TCRdb has only the in-frame clones, and not every one. The repertoire holds around 250,000 clones, approximately 82% seen once, with 5% in the top ten. Sequencing was performed on PBMCs or T cells enriched from blood (not recorded which). The receptors were sampled from a man aged 35-49 years who had been exposed to COVID-19. Both conserved end residues are part of each CDR3. Each record gives: J gene, V gene, D gene, CDR3 length, clone size, CDR3 protein, CDR3 DNA. A D gene is named only where the DNA matches it firmly. Where a row states a size, it is once, few, many or the class of an expanded clone; other rows omit it.

>TRBJ1-5|TRBV19|NA|16|NA
CASSIMGGNLGQPQHF
TGTGCCAGTAGTATCATGGGAGGGAATCTGGGTCAGCCCCAGCATTTT
>TRBJ1-3|TRBV4-1|NA|16|NA
CASSQVEGAVGNTIYF
TGCGCCAGCAGCCAAGTTGAGGGAGCGGTCGGAAACACCATATATTTT
>TRBJ1-2|TRBV4-2|TRBD1|16|NA
CASSQEPGGADYGYTF
TGTGCCAGCAGCCAAGAACCAGGGGGCGCAGACTATGGCTACACCTTC
>TRBJ2-1|TRBV7-8|NA|15|NA
CASSLALGNYNEQFF
TGTGCCAGCAGCTTAGCGCTCGGGAATTACAATGAGCAGTTCTTC
>TRBJ2-5|TRBV7-9|TRBD2|14|NA
CASQTSGGEETQYF
TGTGCCAGCCAGACTAGCGGGGGGGAAGAGACCCAGTACTTC
>TRBJ2-7|TRBV13|NA|12|once
CASSLTGYEQYF
TGTGCCAGCAGCTTAACAGGGTACGAGCAGTACTTC
>TRBJ2-5|TRBV5-1|NA|13|NA
CASSFQDQETQYF
TGCGCCAGCAGCTTCCAGGACCAAGAGACCCAGTACTTC
>TRBJ2-7|TRBV29-1|NA|13|NA
CSVGSVSVDEQYF
TGCAGCGTTGGGTCTGTGAGTGTAGACGAGCAGTACTTC
>TRBJ2-5|TRBV7-2|NA|15|few
CASSLDGVVEETQYF
TGTGCCAGCAGCTTAGACGGGGTGGTAGAAGAGACCCAGTACTTC
>TRBJ2-5|TRBV29-1|NA|12|NA
CSVASGLETQYF
TGCAGCGTCGCATCAGGGTTAGAGACCCAGTACTTC